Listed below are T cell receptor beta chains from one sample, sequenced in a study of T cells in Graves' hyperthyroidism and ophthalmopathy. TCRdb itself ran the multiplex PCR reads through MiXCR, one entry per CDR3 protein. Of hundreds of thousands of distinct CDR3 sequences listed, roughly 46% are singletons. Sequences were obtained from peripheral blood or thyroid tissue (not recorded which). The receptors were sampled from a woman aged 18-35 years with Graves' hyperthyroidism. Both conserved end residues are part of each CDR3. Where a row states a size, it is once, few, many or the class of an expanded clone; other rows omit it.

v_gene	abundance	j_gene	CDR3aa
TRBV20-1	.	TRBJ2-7	CSAESGTSGSYEQYF
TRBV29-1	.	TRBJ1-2	CSVEDGRRNYGYTF
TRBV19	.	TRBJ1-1	CASSIDFGQGEAFF
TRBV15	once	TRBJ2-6	CATSTRDGRHTEAF
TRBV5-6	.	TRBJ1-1	CASSLVAGWNTEAFF
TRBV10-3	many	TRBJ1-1	CAISESAGANTEAFF
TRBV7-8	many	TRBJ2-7	CASSSSLAGGDEQYF
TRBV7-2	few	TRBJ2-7	CASSLTGNEQYF
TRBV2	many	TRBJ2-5	CASTEETQYF
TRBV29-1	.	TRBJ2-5	CSAGLAGQETQYF
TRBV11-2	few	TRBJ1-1	CASRPGYKDTEAFF
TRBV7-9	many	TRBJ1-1	CASSGDGSEAFF
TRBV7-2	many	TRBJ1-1	CASSLAAEAFF
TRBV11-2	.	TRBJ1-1	CASSYPGAAGIEAFF
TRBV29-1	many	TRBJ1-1	CSVEKGNTEAFF
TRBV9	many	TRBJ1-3	CASSVRGSSGNTIYF
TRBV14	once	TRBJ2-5	CASSQGYGKTQYF
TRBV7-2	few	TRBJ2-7	CASSSARDRAGEQYF
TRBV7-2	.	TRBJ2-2	CASSLAGQLTETGELFF
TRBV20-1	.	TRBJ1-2	CSARLSLNYGYTF
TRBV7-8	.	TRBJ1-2	CASSPSRIPNYGYTF
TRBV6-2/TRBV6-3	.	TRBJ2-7	CASSQEVKRQAVYEQYF
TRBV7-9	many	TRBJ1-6	CASSITGSPLHF
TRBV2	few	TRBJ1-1	CASSFWGRPAFF
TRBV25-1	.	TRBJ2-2	CASSPLSFRSTGELFF
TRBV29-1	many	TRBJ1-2	CSVLTGAYGYTF
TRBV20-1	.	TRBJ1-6	CSAHRDGQNSPLHF
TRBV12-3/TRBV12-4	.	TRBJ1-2	CASSLTTGGTLRYGYTF
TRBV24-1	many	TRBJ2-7	CATSDPGTYEQYF
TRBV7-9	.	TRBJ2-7	CASSLGQGHYEQYF
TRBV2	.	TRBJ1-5	CASAQGASGRDEPQHF
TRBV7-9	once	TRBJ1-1	CASTPPARRLNTEAFF
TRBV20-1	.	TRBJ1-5	CSARAPTTNQPQHF
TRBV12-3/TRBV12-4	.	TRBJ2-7	CASSYRGRGSYEQYF
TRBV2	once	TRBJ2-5	CASSETGRNQPQYF
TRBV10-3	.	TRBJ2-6	CAVRGVAGGLLSSGANVLTF
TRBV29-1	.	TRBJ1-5	CSARQGAGPQHF
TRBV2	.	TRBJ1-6	CASSRGPRNSPLHF
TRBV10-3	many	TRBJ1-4	CASEGTVEKLFF
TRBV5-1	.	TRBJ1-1	CASSLQGASSTEAFF
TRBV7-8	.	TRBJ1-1	CASSLRAQGYDTEAFF
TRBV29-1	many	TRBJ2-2	CSVRGVNLGELFF
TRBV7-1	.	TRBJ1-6	CASSSGQMGYSPLHF
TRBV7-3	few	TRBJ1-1	CASSQVSLNTEAFF
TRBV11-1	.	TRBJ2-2	CASSPGFAGELFF
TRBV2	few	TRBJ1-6	CASSRRTRENSPLHF
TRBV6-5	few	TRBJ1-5	CASRGGDGSNQPQHF
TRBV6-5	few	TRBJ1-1	CASSSGQRTEAFF
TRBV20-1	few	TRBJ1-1	CSATLGGFTEAFF
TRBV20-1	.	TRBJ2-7	CSAPSGQLEGAEQYF
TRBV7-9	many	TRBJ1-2	CASSSGTGHYGYTF
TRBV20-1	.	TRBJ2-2	CSARDPSGNTGELFF
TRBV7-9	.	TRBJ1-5	CASSQGTGYQPQHF
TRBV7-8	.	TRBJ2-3	CASSLGTSGSGDTQYF
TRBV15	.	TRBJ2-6	CATRQGATGANVLTF
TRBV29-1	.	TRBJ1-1	CSAVRGGTEAFF
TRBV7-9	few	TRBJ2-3	CASSLRDSTDTQYF
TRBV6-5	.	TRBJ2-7	CASSYRFYEQYF